Below, one T cell receptor (beta chain) is given with its context. The antigen is not known. The data belong to a study of T cell repertoires and Cas9 in healthy adults. Study summary: CD4 and CD8 compartments: SpCas9-reactive T cells profiled for potency, cytotoxicity, lineage. Study-level results: In vitro, SpCas9-reactive Tregs were reported to curb effector T cell proliferation and function.

The CDR3 runs 13 residues. The germline CDR1 and CDR2 sequences are LNHDA and SQIVND (reference sequence). The ends lost 5 bases at V and 2 bases at J; junction bases unmatched: 2. Only in-frame clones appear in the TCRdb table, and some are missing; sequencing was by immunoSEQ multiplex PCR. Here the sample spans 20,000 to 25,000 clones, 80% to 95% being singletons. V is TRBV19 and J is TRBJ2-7; 8 bases align to TRBD2. The source of this sequence is a human donor in good health. Sequencing was done on a sample of CD4+ effector T cells (CD127+, CD25-, CD137-, CD154-) from PBMCs; culture status not recorded. The CDR3 bases are TGTGCCAGTAGTCCGGGGGGGGCCTACGAGCAGTACTTC. Translating it yields CASSPGGAYEQYF.